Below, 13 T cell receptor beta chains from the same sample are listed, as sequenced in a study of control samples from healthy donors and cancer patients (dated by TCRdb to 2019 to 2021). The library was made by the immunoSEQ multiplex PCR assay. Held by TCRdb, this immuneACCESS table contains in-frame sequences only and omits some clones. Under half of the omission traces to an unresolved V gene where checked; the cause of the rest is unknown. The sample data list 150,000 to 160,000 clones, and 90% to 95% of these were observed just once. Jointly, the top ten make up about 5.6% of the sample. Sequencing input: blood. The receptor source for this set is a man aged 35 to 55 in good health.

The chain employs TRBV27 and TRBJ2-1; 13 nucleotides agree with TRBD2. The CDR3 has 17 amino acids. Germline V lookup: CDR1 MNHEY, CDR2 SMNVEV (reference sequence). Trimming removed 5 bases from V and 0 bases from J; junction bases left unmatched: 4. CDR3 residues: CASSRRLAGGSYNEQFF. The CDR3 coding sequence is TGTGCCAGCAGTCGCCGACTAGCGGGGGGCTCCTACAATGAGCAGTTCTTC.

CDR3 DNA: TGTGCCAGCAGCCAAGGGCAGGGAGGGCCCCAGCATTTT. Amino acids: CASSQGQGGPQHF. The chain uses TRBV3-1 (or the pseudogene TRBV3-2) and TRBJ1-5; D may be TRBD1 (5 bases). V was cut by 1 base and J by 9 bases, with 10 bases left in between. Germline V gene sequence: CDR1 LGHDT, CDR2 YNNKEL (reference sequence). This CDR3 has 13 amino acids.

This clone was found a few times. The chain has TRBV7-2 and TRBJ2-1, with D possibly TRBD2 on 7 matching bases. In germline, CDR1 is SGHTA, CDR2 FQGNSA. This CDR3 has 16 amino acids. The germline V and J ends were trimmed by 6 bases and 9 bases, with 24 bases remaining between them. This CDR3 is CASRGGARREESEQFF. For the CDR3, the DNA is TGTGCCAGCAGGGGGGGGGCGAGGCGCGAAGAGTCTGAGCAGTTCTTC.

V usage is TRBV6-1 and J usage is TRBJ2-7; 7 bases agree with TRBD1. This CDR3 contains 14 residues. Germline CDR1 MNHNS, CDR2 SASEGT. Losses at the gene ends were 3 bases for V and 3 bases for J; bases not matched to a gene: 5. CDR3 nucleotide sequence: TGTGCCAGCAGTGATAACAGGGGTAACTACGAGCAGTACTTC. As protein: CASSDNRGNYEQYF.

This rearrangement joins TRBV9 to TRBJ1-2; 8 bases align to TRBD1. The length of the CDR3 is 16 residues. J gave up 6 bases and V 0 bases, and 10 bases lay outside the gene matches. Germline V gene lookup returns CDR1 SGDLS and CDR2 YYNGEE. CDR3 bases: TGTGCCAGCAGCGTAGCTACGGGGCCGACAGGGGATGGCTACACCTTC. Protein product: CASSVATGPTGDGYTF.

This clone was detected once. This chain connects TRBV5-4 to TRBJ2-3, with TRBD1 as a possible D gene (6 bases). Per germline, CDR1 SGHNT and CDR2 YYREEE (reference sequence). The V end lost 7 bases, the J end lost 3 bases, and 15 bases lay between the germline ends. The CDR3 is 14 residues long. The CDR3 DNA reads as TGTGCCAGCCGATCGGGACAAGCAACAGATACGCAGTATTTT. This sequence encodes CASRSGQATDTQYF.

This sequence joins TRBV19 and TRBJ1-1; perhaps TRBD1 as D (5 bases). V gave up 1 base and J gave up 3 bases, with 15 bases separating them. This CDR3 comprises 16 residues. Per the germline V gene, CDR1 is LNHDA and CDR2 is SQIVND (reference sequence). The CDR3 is CASSIGARRGDTEAFF. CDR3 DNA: TGTGCCAGTAGTATAGGGGCCCGCCGGGGGGACACTGAAGCTTTCTTT.

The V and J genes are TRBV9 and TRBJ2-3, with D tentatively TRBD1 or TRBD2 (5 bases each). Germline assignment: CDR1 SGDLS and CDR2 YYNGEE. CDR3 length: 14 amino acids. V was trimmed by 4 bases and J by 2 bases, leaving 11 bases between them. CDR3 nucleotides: TGTGCCAGCAGCATCGGGACCACCACAGATACGCAGTATTTT. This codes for CASSIGTTTDTQYF.

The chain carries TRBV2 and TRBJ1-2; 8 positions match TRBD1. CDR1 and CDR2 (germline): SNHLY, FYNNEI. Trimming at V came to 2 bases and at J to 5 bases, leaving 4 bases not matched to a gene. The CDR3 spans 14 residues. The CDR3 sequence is CASSEPQGAYGYTF. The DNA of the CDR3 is TGTGCCAGCAGTGAACCCCAGGGGGCTTATGGCTACACCTTC.

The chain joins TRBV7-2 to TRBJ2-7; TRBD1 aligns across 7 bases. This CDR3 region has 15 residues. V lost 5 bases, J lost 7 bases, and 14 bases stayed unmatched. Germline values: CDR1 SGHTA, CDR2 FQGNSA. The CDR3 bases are TGTGCCAGCAGCCAGGGGGTGAGCAGGGGAGAAGAGCAGTACTTC. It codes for CASSQGVSRGEEQYF. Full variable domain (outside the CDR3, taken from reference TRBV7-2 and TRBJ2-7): GAGVSQSPSNKVTEKGKDVELRCDPISGHTALYWYRQSLGQGLEFLIYFQGNSAPDKSGLPSDRFSAERTGGSVSTLTIQRTQQEDSAVYLCASSQGVSRGEEQYFGPGTRLTVT.

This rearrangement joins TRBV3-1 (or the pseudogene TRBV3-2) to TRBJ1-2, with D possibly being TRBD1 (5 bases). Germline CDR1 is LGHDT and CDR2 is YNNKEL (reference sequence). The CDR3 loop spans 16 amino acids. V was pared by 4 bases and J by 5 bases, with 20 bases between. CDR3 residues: CASSPAMDWRGYGYTF. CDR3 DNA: TGTGCCAGCAGCCCCGCCATGGATTGGCGGGGGTATGGCTACACCTTC.

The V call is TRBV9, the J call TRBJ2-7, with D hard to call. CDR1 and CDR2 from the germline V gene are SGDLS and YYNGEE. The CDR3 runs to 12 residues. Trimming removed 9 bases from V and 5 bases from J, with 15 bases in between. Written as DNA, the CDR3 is TGTGCCACCAATCTCCCGAGGAACGAGCAGTACTTC. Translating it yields CATNLPRNEQYF.

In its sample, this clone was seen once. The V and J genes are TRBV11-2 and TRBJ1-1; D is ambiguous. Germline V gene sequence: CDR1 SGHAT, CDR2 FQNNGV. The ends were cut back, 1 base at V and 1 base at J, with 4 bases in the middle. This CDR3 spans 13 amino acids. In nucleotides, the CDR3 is TGTGCCAGCAGCTTAGTGGGGAACACTGAAGCTTTCTTT. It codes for CASSLVGNTEAFF.